The rows below give T cell receptor beta chains drawn from one sample of a study of T cell responses to AZD1222 COVID-19 vaccine. Clones were read by immunoSEQ multiplex PCR, and TCRdb kept only the in-frame ones, dropping some. This table holds fewer than 90,000 clones, 85% to 95% found once. The specimen was peripheral blood, collected 28 days after the second AZD1222 dose. The receptors stem from an adult who received the AZD1222 COVID-19 vaccine. The CDR3 runs from the conserved cysteine through the conserved F or W. The D gene is left open where the match is weak. Clone size is not always given. Where it is, it says once, few, many or a class for expanded clones.

j_call clone_size v_call d_call cdr3_nt cdr3_aa
TRBJ1-1 . TRBV18 . TGTGCCAGCTCACCACGGTATATGCAGGGAAAAATGAACACTGAAGCTTTCTTT CASSPRYMQGKMNTEAFF
TRBJ1-1 . TRBV7-3 . TGTGCCAGCAGCCAAGGGGGTGAAGCTTTCTTT CASSQGGEAFF
TRBJ2-3 . TRBV15 TRBD2 TGTGCCACCAGCAGAGGGCTAGCGGGGGCCCTGGATACGCAGTATTTT CATSRGLAGALDTQYF
TRBJ1-4 . TRBV19 . TGTGCCAGTAGTCCTCAATGGGGAAGGACCAATAATGAAAAACTGTTTTTT CASSPQWGRTNNEKLFF
TRBJ1-6 . TRBV7-9 . TGTGCCAGCAGAACAGGGAATTCACCCCTCCACTTT CASRTGNSPLHF
TRBJ1-6 few TRBV30 . TGTGCCTGGAGCGCAGGAGCGTGGCTTTCTGGACCCCTCCACTTT CAWSAGAWLSGPLHF
TRBJ1-2 . TRBV21-1 . TGTGCCAGCCGAGGAAGGGGCGCGAACTATGGCTACACCTTC CASRGRGANYGYTF
TRBJ1-5 once TRBV7-3 TRBD1 TGTGCCAGCAGCTTGGGACAGCGCAATCAGCCCCAGCATTTT CASSLGQRNQPQHF
TRBJ1-2 once TRBV20-1 . TGCAGTGCTAGTAGGGCCGGTTGGGACTATGGCTACACCTTC CSASRAGWDYGYTF
TRBJ1-5 . TRBV3-1/TRBV3-2 . TGTGCCAGCAGCCAAGCAGGGAGTGGCAATCAGCCCCAGCATTTT CASSQAGSGNQPQHF
TRBJ1-5 once TRBV7-5 . TGTGCCAGAAGCTTAGCCGACCCCCGAATCTTTAATCAGCCCCAGCATTTT CARSLADPRIFNQPQHF
TRBJ2-1 . TRBV4-2 . TGTGCCAGCAGCGATATCCCGGGTCCTACAAGCGGGCAGTTCTTC CASSDIPGPTSGQFF
TRBJ1-3 . TRBV6-2/TRBV6-3 TRBD1 TGTGCCAGCAGTTACGACAGGGGAGGTGGAAACACCATATATTTT CASSYDRGGGNTIYF
TRBJ1-1 . TRBV6-2/TRBV6-3 TRBD1 TGTGCCAGCAGTTCCGACAGGGTTCGGGACACTGAAGCTTTCTTT CASSSDRVRDTEAFF
TRBJ2-3 . TRBV7-9 . TGTGCCAGCAGCTTATCCGATACGCAGTATTTT CASSLSDTQYF
TRBJ2-7 . TRBV28 . TGTGCCAGCAGCCCGAACCAGTACGAGCAGTACTTC CASSPNQYEQYF
TRBJ2-3 . TRBV20-1 . TGCAGTGCAGCAGTCGCAGATACGCAGTATTTT CSAAVADTQYF
TRBJ2-1 . TRBV2 TRBD2 TGTGCCAGCAGTGAAGGATTAGCGGGGTACAATGAGCAGTTCTTC CASSEGLAGYNEQFF
TRBJ1-5 . TRBV28 . TGTGCCAGCAACATACAGGGAAGCAATCAGCCCCAGCATTTT CASNIQGSNQPQHF
TRBJ1-6 . TRBV28 . TGTGCCAGCAGTTACATCCTGACTCAGTCCAATTCACCCCTCCACTTT CASSYILTQSNSPLHF
TRBJ2-3 . TRBV5-8 . TGTGCCAGCAGCTTGGTCCCTAGCACAGATACGCAGTATTTT CASSLVPSTDTQYF
TRBJ2-7 . TRBV4-1 . TGCGCCAGCAGCCACTCCGGGGGAACCGTGGGGTCTAGCTCCTACGAGCAGTACTTC CASSHSGGTVGSSSYEQYF
TRBJ1-3 . TRBV9 . TGTGCCAGCCGCCCAAGTGGATTATCTGGAAACACCATATATTTT CASRPSGLSGNTIYF
TRBJ2-1 . TRBV2 . TGTGCCAGCAGCCAGGCGGGCAATGAGCAGTTCTTC CASSQAGNEQFF
TRBJ2-7 . TRBV19 . TGTGCCAGTAGTAGCCGGGGGAGCTCCTACGAGCAGTACTTC CASSSRGSSYEQYF
TRBJ2-5 . TRBV15 . TGTGCCACCAGCAGAGATGTAGGGGGGCGGGAGACCCAGTACTTC CATSRDVGGRETQYF
TRBJ2-1 . TRBV3-1/TRBV3-2 TRBD2 TGTGCCAGCAGCCAAAGACCGGGACTAGCGGGGCTAAGCTCCTACAATGAGCAGTTCTTC CASSQRPGLAGLSSYNEQFF
TRBJ1-2 . TRBV10-3 TRBD1 TGTGCCATCAGTGGGACAGGGGGTAACTATGGCTACACCTTC CAISGTGGNYGYTF
TRBJ1-1 . TRBV7-2 . TGTGCCAGCAGCCTAAGGGGAGGAATCGGAGCTTTCTTT CASSLRGGIGAFF
TRBJ2-1 . TRBV2 . TGTGCCAGCACCAGGACGCCCAGCTGGAATGAGCAGTTCTTC CASTRTPSWNEQFF
TRBJ2-2 . TRBV15 . TGTGCCACCAGCAAATGGACTTCCGGGGAGCTGTTTTTT CATSKWTSGELFF
TRBJ1-6 . TRBV5-1 . TGCGCCAGCAGCTTGGCTAACAGCGATTCACCCCTCCACTTT CASSLANSDSPLHF
TRBJ1-6 . TRBV6-5 . TGTGCCAGCCAGAGGGAATCACTCTATAATTCACCCCTCCACTTT CASQRESLYNSPLHF
TRBJ1-2 . TRBV7-9 TRBD1 TGTGCCAGCAGCTATCAGGGGGTGGCTAACTATGGCTACACCTTC CASSYQGVANYGYTF
TRBJ1-5 . TRBV6-1 . TGTGCCAGCAGTGAAGGACAACAGGGCGTTGGTCAGCCCCAGCATTTT CASSEGQQGVGQPQHF
TRBJ1-4 . TRBV5-1 . TGCGCCAGCAGCTTCCAAGGGGCAACTAATGAAAAACTGTTTTTT CASSFQGATNEKLFF